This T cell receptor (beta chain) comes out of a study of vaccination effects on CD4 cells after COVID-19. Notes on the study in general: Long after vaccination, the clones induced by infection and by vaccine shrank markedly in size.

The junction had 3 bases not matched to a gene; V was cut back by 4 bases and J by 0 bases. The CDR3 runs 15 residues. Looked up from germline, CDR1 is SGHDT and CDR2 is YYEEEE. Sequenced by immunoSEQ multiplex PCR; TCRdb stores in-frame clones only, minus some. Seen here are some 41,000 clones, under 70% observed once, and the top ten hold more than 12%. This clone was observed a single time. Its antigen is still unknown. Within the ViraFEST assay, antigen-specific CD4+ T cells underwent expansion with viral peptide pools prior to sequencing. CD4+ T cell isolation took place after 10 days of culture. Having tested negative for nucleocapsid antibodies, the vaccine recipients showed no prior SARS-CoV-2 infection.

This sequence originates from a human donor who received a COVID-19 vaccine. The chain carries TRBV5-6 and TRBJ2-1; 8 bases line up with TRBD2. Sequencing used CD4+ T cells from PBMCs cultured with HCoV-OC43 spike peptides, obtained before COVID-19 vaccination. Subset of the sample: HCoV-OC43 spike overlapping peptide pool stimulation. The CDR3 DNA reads TGTGCCAGCAGCCCGAGCGGGAGCTCCTACAATGAGCAGTTCTTC. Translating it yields CASSPSGSSYNEQFF. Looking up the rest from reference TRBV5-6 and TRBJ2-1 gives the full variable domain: DAGVTQSPTHLIKTRGQQVTLRCSPKSGHDTVSWYQQALGQGPQFIFQYYEEEERQRGNFPDRFSGHQFPNYSSELNVNALLLGDSALYLCASSPSGSSYNEQFFGPGTRLTVL.